Following are 21 T cell receptor beta chains from one sample sequenced in a study of T cell responses to AZD1222 COVID-19 vaccine. Sequencing was performed with immunoSEQ multiplex PCR; in TCRdb, only in-frame clones are kept and a portion is missing. The sample records about 180,000 clones, about 91% being singletons. Sequenced here: peripheral blood, sampled on day 0 of AZD1222 vaccination. The receptors stem from an adult in good health.

The CDR3 here is CASSQTLQETQYF. The CDR3 DNA reads as TGTGCCAGCAGTCAAACATTGCAAGAGACCCAGTACTTC. The V and J genes are TRBV25-1 and TRBJ2-5; D gene unclear. The CDR3 has 13 residues. From germline, CDR1 is MGHDK and CDR2 SYGVNS. The V gene lost 5 bases and the J gene lost 2 bases, with 9 bases spanning the gap.

Turning to this clone: The same CDR3 is also encoded by other DNA sequences in this sample. The gene calls are TRBV6-5 and TRBJ2-7; 7 bases match TRBD1. The CDR3 has 15 residues. Looked up from germline, CDR1 is MNHEY and CDR2 is SVGAGI. With V trimmed by 0 bases and J by 0 bases, 2 bases remained unmatched. The CDR3 reads CASSYSAGGSYEQYF. CDR3 DNA: TGTGCCAGCAGTTACTCGGCAGGGGGCTCCTACGAGCAGTACTTC.

The chain carries TRBV30 and TRBJ1-1; 7 bases match TRBD1. The CDR3 sequence is 12 residues long. V shed 4 bases, J shed 6 bases, and the junction held 5 bases outside the gene matches. CDR1 is GTSNPN and CDR2 is SVGIG in the germline V gene (reference sequence). The DNA of the CDR3 is TGTGCCTGGATCAGGGGGACGCCTGAAGCTTTCTTT. It yields the protein CAWIRGTPEAFF.

The chain is built from TRBV27 and TRBJ2-7; D is possibly TRBD2 (6 bases). The V and J ends lost 3 bases and 4 bases respectively, with 13 bases between them. Germline-derived CDR1 and CDR2 are MNHEY and SMNVEV (reference sequence). The CDR3 contains 14 residues. The DNA for the CDR3 is TGTGCCAGCAGTTTCTCGGGGGACGTATACGAGCAGTACTTC. Amino acids: CASSFSGDVYEQYF.

This clone was seen more than once but under ten times. This chain joins TRBV6-5 and TRBJ1-3, with 7 positions matching TRBD1. This CDR3 comprises 14 residues. V shed 0 bases and J 8 bases; nucleotides not matched to a gene: 4. Per germline, CDR1 MNHEY and CDR2 SVGAGI. This CDR3 reads CASSYSTGLDTIYF. The DNA for the CDR3 is TGTGCCAGCAGTTACTCGACAGGGCTGGACACCATATATTTT.

The V gene is TRBV12-3 or TRBV12-4, the J gene TRBJ2-7; D call uncertain. The CDR3 covers 13 residues. V was clipped by 3 bases and J by 6 bases, with 12 bases between them. CDR3: CASSLLGDGEQYF. CDR3 coding DNA: TGTGCCAGCAGTTTGCTGGGCGACGGCGAGCAGTACTTC.

Here the CDR3 DNA reads TGCGCCAGCAGCCTCCCTTGGCCGACAGGGGTCCCCCTCTACGAGCAGTACTTC. Amino acid sequence: CASSLPWPTGVPLYEQYF. The rearrangement uses TRBV4-3 and TRBJ2-7; 8 bases are shared with TRBD1. This CDR3 has 18 residues. The V gene end was trimmed by 4 bases and the J gene end by 3 bases; junction bases not matched to a gene: 17. CDR1 and CDR2 from the germline V gene are LGHNA and YSLEER.

The rearrangement joins TRBV2 to TRBJ1-4; 11 bases are shared with TRBD1. J lost 6 bases, V lost 6 bases, and 3 bases had no gene match. Germline assignment: CDR1 SNHLY and CDR2 FYNNEI. The CDR3 extends over 14 amino acids. The CDR3 nucleotides read TGTGCCAGCAGGACGGGACAGGGGGATGAAAAACTGTTTTTT. Translated, it gives CASRTGQGDEKLFF.

The table lists this clone with a count of one. This chain joins TRBV30 and TRBJ1-6; the D is unclear. Germline CDR1 GTSNPN, CDR2 SVGIG (reference sequence). This CDR3 is built from 12 residues. Trimming removed 3 bases at V and 9 bases at J, with 9 bases between. CDR3 nucleotides: TGTGCCTGGAGCACAAGTGGTTCACCCCTCCACTTT. As protein: CAWSTSGSPLHF.

The chain employs TRBV11-2 and TRBJ2-7; 13 positions match TRBD2. The CDR3 has 15 amino acids. CDR1 and CDR2 (germline): SGHAT, FQNNGV. The V segment lost 4 bases and the J segment 4 bases; nucleotides outside the gene matches: 4. Here the CDR3 DNA reads TGTGCCAGCAGCTCACGGACTAGCGGGGGATACGAGCAGTACTTC. Its protein product is CASSSRTSGGYEQYF.

This clone was found a few times. The chain recombines TRBV7-2 with TRBJ1-4; possibly TRBD1 for D (6 bases). The germline V gene has CDR1 SGHTA and CDR2 FQGNSA. This CDR3 has 17 residues. Trimming shortened V by 5 bases and J by 5 bases, and 21 bases separated the two germline ends. CDR3 residues: CASSPRGTTGGNEKLFF. CDR3 bases: TGTGCCAGCAGCCCCCGGGGGACGACAGGAGGAAATGAAAAACTGTTTTTT.

This chain connects TRBV19 to TRBJ2-1; TRBD2 aligns across 15 bases. Germline V gene sequence: CDR1 LNHDA, CDR2 SQIVND (reference sequence). V gave up 3 bases and J gave up 13 bases; unmatched junction bases: 7. The CDR3 sequence is 15 residues long. The CDR3 protein is CASSIQPGLAGGQFF. As DNA, the CDR3 is TGTGCCAGTAGTATCCAACCGGGACTAGCGGGGGGACAGTTCTTC.

This clone was seen a single time. The chain couples TRBV25-1 to TRBJ2-6; D is perhaps TRBD1 or TRBD2 (5 bases each). The CDR3 length is 16 residues. Germline-derived CDR1 and CDR2 are MGHDK and SYGVNS. V lost 7 bases, J lost 0 bases, and 13 bases lay in between. The CDR3 is CASTPGPSSGANVLTF. In DNA form, the CDR3 reads TGTGCCAGCACCCCGGGACCGAGCTCTGGGGCCAACGTCCTGACTTTC.

This rearrangement joins TRBV4-3 to TRBJ1-6; D gene uncertain. Trimming pared 0 bases from V and 9 bases from J, leaving 15 bases between. Per the germline V gene, CDR1 is LGHNA and CDR2 is YSLEER. The CDR3 contains 16 residues. The CDR3 loop is CASSQDSSGLGSPLHF. The DNA for the CDR3 is TGCGCCAGCAGCCAAGATTCATCAGGATTGGGTTCACCCCTCCACTTT.

This clone was seen a few times. This chain connects TRBV28 to TRBJ2-7; D not certain. The CDR3 totals 11 residues. Germline loops: CDR1 MDHEN, CDR2 SYDVKM. The V and J ends lost 2 bases and 7 bases respectively, with 6 bases between them. CDR3 nucleotides: TGTGCCAGCAGTTTAGGGCGGGAGCAGTACTTC. Encoded protein: CASSLGREQYF.

J is TRBJ2-2 and V is TRBV7-3, with 7 bases lining up with TRBD2. The junction had 10 bases not matched to a gene; V was cut back by 4 bases and J by 5 bases. The CDR3 totals 16 residues. Germline V CDR1 and CDR2: SGHTA, FQGTGA. The DNA for the CDR3 is TGTGCCAGCAGCTCGGGAGGAGCTTTCGGAACCGGGGAGCTGTTTTTT. Translating it yields CASSSGGAFGTGELFF. The variable domain in full, with the rest retrieved from reference TRBV7-3 and TRBJ2-2, is GAGVSQTPSNKVTEKGKYVELRCDPISGHTALYWYRQSLGQGPEFLIYFQGTGAADDSGLPNDRFFAVRPEGSVSTLKIQRTERGDSAVYLCASSSGGAFGTGELFFGEGSRLTVL.

The V gene is TRBV14, the J gene TRBJ2-1; D is undetermined. V was cut by 0 bases and J by 1 base, with 7 bases left in between. The germline CDR1 and CDR2 sequences are SGHDN and FVKESK. The CDR3 is 15 amino acids. The CDR3 reads CASSQDSGSYNEQFF. The DNA for the CDR3 is TGTGCCAGCAGCCAAGATAGTGGATCCTACAATGAGCAGTTCTTC.

The J gene is TRBJ2-3, the V gene TRBV14; 13 nucleotides match TRBD2. V lost 5 bases and J lost 5; bases outside the gene matches: 4. The CDR3 runs 15 residues. The germline CDR1 and CDR2 sequences are SGHDN and FVKESK. Here the CDR3 DNA reads TGTGCCAGCAGCTCAGGACTAGCGGGGGTAGATACGCAGTATTTT. Its translation is CASSSGLAGVDTQYF.

The V and J genes are TRBV15 and TRBJ1-2; D is unresolved. Trimming shortened V by 5 bases and J by 6 bases, and 13 bases separated the two germline ends. The CDR3 is 13 residues long. The germline CDR1 and CDR2 sequences are LNHNV and YYDKDF (reference sequence). CDR3 coding DNA: TGTGCCACCAGCGGTCAGCGGCCAGATGGCTACACCTTC. It encodes CATSGQRPDGYTF.

This clone was seen more than once but under ten times. This chain links TRBV9 with TRBJ1-6; no definite D call. The CDR3 spans 16 residues. The germline gives CDR1 SGDLS, CDR2 YYNGEE. The V end lost 2 bases, the J end lost 13 bases, and 22 bases lay between the germline ends. The CDR3 spells CASSVEAVRVSGPLHF. The CDR3 nucleotides are TGTGCCAGCAGCGTTGAGGCAGTGAGGGTTTCGGGGCCCCTCCACTTT.

The chain carries TRBV2 and TRBJ2-1; 9 positions agree with TRBD1. Germline V gene sequence: CDR1 SNHLY, CDR2 FYNNEI. CDR3 length: 14 amino acids. The V gene end was trimmed by 6 bases and the J gene end by 6 bases; junction bases not matched to a gene: 6. For the CDR3, the DNA is TGTGCCAGCAGGCCGGGACAGGGCCTCAATGAGCAGTTCTTC. Translated: CASRPGQGLNEQFF.